This entry lists 13 T cell receptor beta chains sequenced from one sample in a study of T cells in Graves' hyperthyroidism and ophthalmopathy. RNA transcripts served as the template for amplifying TCR beta CDR3 regions. A first-round RT-PCR of the TCR CDR3 used the HTBI primer set. TCRdb redid the calling of the multiplex PCR reads with MiXCR, one entry per CDR3 protein. Here the sample spans hundreds of thousands of distinct CDR3 sequences, about 18% being singletons. The source material was blood. The origin of the receptors is a man aged 40-55 years with Graves' hyperthyroidism.

For this clonotype: This may come from a read error, since a much larger clone is one base off. The V gene is TRBV30, the J gene TRBJ2-2; D unclear. The CDR3 is made up of 13 amino acids. Germline V lookup: CDR1 GTSNPN, CDR2 SVGIG (reference sequence). Trimming removed 8 bases from V and 2 bases from J, with 12 bases in between. CDR3 DNA: TGTGCCCAATGGGCCGGAAACACCGGGGAGCTGTTTTTT. This gives the protein CAQWAGNTGELFF.

V gene TRBV5-6 combines with J gene TRBJ1-4, with 8 bases aligning to TRBD1. Germline CDR1 and CDR2: SGHDT and YYEEEE. V dropped 0 bases and J dropped 4; count of bases not matched to a gene: 2. The CDR3 loop spans 15 amino acids. As DNA, the CDR3 is TGTGCCAGCAGCTTGGCAGGGGGCCATAATGAAAAACTGTTTTTT. The encoded protein is CASSLAGGHNEKLFF.

The V and J genes are TRBV2 and TRBJ2-5, with 7 bases identical to TRBD2. The CDR3 totals 15 residues. Germline values: CDR1 SNHLY, CDR2 FYNNEI. The trim removed 3 bases at V and 4 bases at J, leaving 8 bases unmatched. CDR3 sequence reads: CASSDVAGVVETQYF. DNA of the CDR3: TGTGCCAGCAGTGACGTTGCGGGAGTTGTAGAGACCCAGTACTTC.

This clonotype has ten or more counts. The chain is built from TRBV5-1 and TRBJ2-3; TRBD1 might be the D (5 bases). This CDR3 is 15 amino acids long. Trimming took off 0 bases at V and 4 bases at J, with 12 bases between the two ends. Germline loops: CDR1 SGHRS, CDR2 YFSETQ. The CDR3 spells CASSLGAGPADTQYF. CDR3 DNA: TGCGCCAGCAGCTTGGGGGCAGGGCCGGCAGATACGCAGTATTTT.

In its sample, this clonotype was seen many times. This chain connects TRBV6-2 or TRBV6-3 to TRBJ1-1; D ambiguous. V lost 0 bases and J lost 0, with 11 bases in between. In germline, CDR1 is MNHEY, CDR2 SVGEGT. This CDR3 is built from 16 residues. The CDR3 DNA reads as TGTGCCAGCAGTTACTCGAAACGAACAATGAACACTGAAGCTTTCTTT. Translation: CASSYSKRTMNTEAFF.

The J gene is TRBJ2-7, the V gene TRBV7-8, with 13 bases that match TRBD2. V lost 1 base to trimming and J lost 7 bases; unmatched junction nucleotides: 7. Germline V lookup: CDR1 SGHVS, CDR2 FQNEAQ. The CDR3 consists of 16 residues. The CDR3, as DNA: TGTGCCAGCAGCTTAGTTCCGGGACTAGCGGGGCGAGAGCAGTACTTC. Its protein is CASSLVPGLAGREQYF.

The table lists this clonotype with many counts. The gene calls are TRBV6-2 or TRBV6-3 and TRBJ1-2; tentatively, D is TRBD1 (5 bases). Germline CDR1 is MNHEY and CDR2 is SVGEGT. The germline V and J ends were trimmed by 6 bases and 6 bases, with 17 bases remaining between them. The CDR3 extends over 14 amino acids. CDR3 in DNA: TGTGCCAGCAGACTATTGGGGGGTTCGGATGGCTACACCTTC. It codes for CASRLLGGSDGYTF.

The V call is TRBV29-1, the J call TRBJ2-1, with TRBD2 identical over 9 bases. Per germline, CDR1 SQVTM and CDR2 ANQGSEA. This CDR3 region has 13 residues. V shed 7 bases and J 6 bases; nucleotides not matched to a gene: 7. The CDR3 sequence is CSGTAGGINEQFF. The DNA for the CDR3 is TGCAGCGGCACAGCGGGAGGTATCAATGAGCAGTTCTTC.

This clonotype was recorded at least ten times. The J gene is TRBJ1-5, the V gene TRBV6-1; 8 nucleotides match TRBD1. The germline gives CDR1 MNHNS, CDR2 SASEGT. The V and J ends lost 5 bases and 5 bases, in that order; junction bases with no gene match: 8. The CDR3 is 15 residues long. CDR3 amino acids: CASSSPGTGDQPQHF. CDR3 nucleotide sequence: TGTGCCAGCAGTTCGCCGGGGACAGGAGATCAGCCCCAGCATTTT.

This clonotype was seen repeatedly, ten times or more. This rearrangement joins TRBV5-1 to TRBJ2-7, with 7 bases that match TRBD1. The germline V gene has CDR1 SGHRS and CDR2 YFSETQ. With V trimmed by 4 bases and J by 6 bases, 13 bases remained unmatched. This CDR3 spans 15 amino acids. In DNA form, the CDR3 reads TGCGCCAGCAGCAGGGACAGCCGTGCCCTCGGCGAGCAGTACTTC. Translation gives CASSRDSRALGEQYF.

The genes are TRBV7-9 and TRBJ2-7; D is undetermined. The CDR3 loop spans 16 amino acids. The germline CDR1 and CDR2 sequences are SEHNR and FQNEAQ (reference sequence). Trimming pared 1 base from V and 5 bases from J, leaving 18 bases between. The DNA for the CDR3 is TGTGCCAGCAGCTTAGAGGCGGACCCCACATTGAACGAGCAGTACTTC. Its translation: CASSLEADPTLNEQYF.

This chain joins TRBV29-1 and TRBJ1-3; tentatively, D is TRBD1 (5 bases). Germline CDR1 and CDR2: SQVTM and ANQGSEA. Trimming cost V 5 bases and J 4 bases, with 15 bases left between them. The CDR3 totals 14 residues. In DNA form, the CDR3 reads TGCAGCGTTTTGGTGGGTCAGGGAGGAAACACCATATATTTT. Protein: CSVLVGQGGNTIYF.

The chain carries TRBV5-4 and TRBJ2-3, with TRBD2 matching over 10 bases. J lost 3 bases, V lost 5 bases, and 6 bases had no gene match. Germline CDR1 reads SGHNT; CDR2 reads YYREEE (reference sequence). The CDR3 length is 15 residues. The CDR3 DNA follows: TGTGCCAGCAGGGTAGCGGGGGGTCTGACAGATACGCAGTATTTT. Protein sequence: CASRVAGGLTDTQYF.